Below are 3 T cell receptor beta chains sequenced from a single sample in a study of T cells in Graves' hyperthyroidism and ophthalmopathy. Regions amplified from RNA transcripts were the TCR beta CDR3 regions. During a first-round RT-PCR of the TCR CDR3, the HTBI primer set was used. TCRdb called the multiplex PCR reads again in MiXCR, with one record for every CDR3 protein. The repertoire includes hundreds of thousands of distinct CDR3 sequences, over 35% of them detected once, and 7.5% to 9.5% sits in the top ten. The sequenced sample consisted of blood. The receptors here all came from a man between 18 and 29 years old with Graves' hyperthyroidism.

The rearrangement uses TRBV14 and TRBJ2-2, with 8 bases identical to TRBD2. The V and J ends lost 8 bases and 2 bases, in that order; junction bases with no gene match: 4. The CDR3 is made up of 14 amino acids. The germline gives CDR1 SGHDN, CDR2 FVKESK. The CDR3 nucleotides read TGTGCCAGCGAACTAGCGGTTAACACCGGGGAGCTGTTTTTT. It codes for CASELAVNTGELFF.

With respect to this clonotype: A much bigger clone sits one base away, suggesting this may be a read error. This sequence joins TRBV20-1 and TRBJ1-5, with 10 bases that match TRBD1. The germline V gene encodes CDR1 DFQATT and CDR2 SNEGSKA (reference sequence). The CDR3 is 13 residues long. With V trimmed by 6 bases and J by 5 bases, 4 bases remained unmatched. The CDR3 nucleotides read TGCAGTGCGACAGGGGGCGCGGATCAGCCCCAGCATTTT. Translation: CSATGGADQPQHF.

V usage is TRBV11-2 and J usage is TRBJ2-1; TRBD1 matches 7 bases. V lost 5 bases, J lost 7 bases, and 2 bases stayed unmatched. CDR1 and CDR2 from the germline V gene are SGHAT and FQNNGV. The CDR3 sequence is 12 residues long. The DNA of the CDR3 is TGTGCCAGCAGCGTGACAGGGAATGAGCAGTTCTTC. Translated, it gives CASSVTGNEQFF.